The 2 T cell receptor beta chains presented below share a single source sample, sequenced in a study of OX40 agonist ivuxolimab in advanced cancers. The library was built by means of the immunoSEQ multiplex PCR assay. Here the immuneACCESS table is served through TCRdb, limited to in-frame sequences with V and J called. Missing clones are a known gap in these copies; in checked studies unresolved V genes cover under half, and the rest lacks a known reason. The sample records fewer than 85,000 clones, around 90% of which are singletons. 6.2% of the sample is held by the ten biggest clonotypes. The sequences come from CD4+ or CD8+ T cells sorted from blood, collected in a trial of the OX40 agonist ivuxolimab. The source of these receptors is an adult with an advanced solid tumor such as melanoma, head and neck, liver or kidney cancer.

The chain carries TRBV5-1 and TRBJ1-1; unclear D gene. V was cut by 5 bases and J by 2 bases, with 13 bases left in between. CDR3 length: 14 residues. Per the germline V gene, CDR1 is SGHRS and CDR2 is YFSETQ. The CDR3 spells CASSRFGRNTEAFF. CDR3 DNA: TGCGCCAGCAGTCGGTTCGGCAGAAACACTGAAGCTTTCTTT. Looking up the rest from reference TRBV5-1 and TRBJ1-1 gives the full variable domain: KAGVTQTPRYLIKTRGQQVTLSCSPISGHRSVSWYQQTPGQGLQFLFEYFSETQRNKGNFPGRFSGRQFSNSRSEMNVSTLELGDSALYLCASSRFGRNTEAFFGQGTRLTVV.

This clone was counted between two and nine times. The rearrangement uses TRBV7-9 and TRBJ2-3, with D tentatively TRBD1 (5 bases). V gave up 4 bases and J gave up 5 bases, with 16 bases separating them. This CDR3 contains 15 residues. The germline CDR1 and CDR2 sequences are SEHNR and FQNEAQ (reference sequence). Here the CDR3 DNA reads TGTGCCAGCAGCTCCAGGGTTCCTCAGGGAGATACGCAGTATTTT. Its protein is CASSSRVPQGDTQYF. The full variable domain, in which reference TRBV7-9 and TRBJ2-3 provide the parts outside the CDR3, is DTGVSQNPRHKITKRGQNVTFRCDPISEHNRLYWYRQTLGQGPEFLTYFQNEAQLEKSRLLSDRFSAERPKGSFSTLEIQRTEQGDSAMYLCASSSRVPQGDTQYFGPGTRLTVL.